This T cell receptor (beta chain) is from a study of cytomegalovirus exposure and HLA in healthy donors. This PCR relied on a set of 60 Vbeta primers and 13 Jbeta primers. The method was immunoSEQ multiplex PCR; TCRdb's version includes in-frame clones alone and lacks a portion of them. The specimen's table records 40,000 or so clones. The germline gives CDR1 SGHAT, CDR2 FQNNGV. The CDR3 sequence is 15 residues long. V lost 1 base to trimming and J lost 3 bases, with 13 bases between them. The specimen was PBMCs. This TCR was recovered from a male donor in good health and CMV-seronegative. This chain joins TRBV11-2 and TRBJ2-7, with D possibly TRBD2 on 7 matching bases. The CDR3 loop is CASSLGEGGVYEQYF. Here the CDR3 DNA reads TGTGCCAGCAGCTTAGGGGAGGGGGGTGTCTACGAGCAGTACTTC.